One and the same sample provided the 8 T cell receptor beta chains below, sequenced in a study of blood T cell repertoires in COVID-19. Profiling relied on immunoSEQ multiplex PCR, and the TCRdb table lists in-frame clones only, not all of them. The table records about 180,000 clones, roughly 83% of them present only once. The sample consisted of peripheral blood. The receptors derive from a woman aged 40 to 55 with COVID-19, enrolled during active disease.

The rearrangement links TRBV7-8 to TRBJ1-2, with 9 bases matching TRBD1. The CDR3 covers 15 residues. Trimming removed 1 base from V and 8 bases from J; junction bases left unmatched: 8. Germline V gene data show CDR1 as SGHVS and CDR2 as FQNEAQ. CDR3 residues: CASSLGLGTGKGYTF. CDR3 in DNA: TGTGCCAGCAGCTTAGGACTTGGGACAGGGAAGGGCTACACCTTC.

This rearrangement joins TRBV19 to TRBJ1-4; TRBD1 aligns across 8 bases. The V segment lost 4 bases and the J segment 6 bases; nucleotides outside the gene matches: 4. Germline-derived CDR1 and CDR2 are LNHDA and SQIVND (reference sequence). This CDR3 region has 14 residues. The CDR3 coding sequence is TGTGCCAGTAGTACGGGACAGGATTATGAAAAACTGTTTTTT. Translating it yields CASSTGQDYEKLFF.

J is TRBJ2-7 and V is TRBV5-1, with TRBD1 matching over 11 bases. Trimming took 4 bases from V and 2 from J; bases not matched to a gene: 2. The CDR3 is made up of 14 amino acids. The germline gives CDR1 SGHRS, CDR2 YFSETQ. The CDR3 loop is CASSAGQGAYEQYF. Written as DNA, the CDR3 is TGCGCCAGCAGCGCGGGACAGGGGGCCTACGAGCAGTACTTC.

The rearrangement uses TRBV11-2 and TRBJ2-7; tentatively, D is TRBD1 (6 bases). CDR1 is SGHAT and CDR2 is FQNNGV in the germline V gene. The germline V and J ends were trimmed by 3 bases and 3 bases, with 18 bases remaining between them. This CDR3 is built from 16 residues. CDR3 nucleotides: TGTGCCAGCAGCTTGTCTACGGCAGGGGAGTTCTACGAGCAGTACTTC. It codes for CASSLSTAGEFYEQYF.

The CDR3 DNA sequence: TGCGCCAGCAGCTACTTTCAGACAGGTGACGAGCAGTACTTC. Encoded protein: CASSYFQTGDEQYF. The rearrangement joins TRBV4-1 to TRBJ2-7, with D possibly being TRBD1 (6 bases). Germline loops: CDR1 MGHRA, CDR2 YSYEKL. Trimming stripped 5 bases from V and 5 bases from J, with 16 bases between. This CDR3 is 14 amino acids long.

The genes are TRBV6-5 and TRBJ1-5; 9 bases match TRBD1. CDR1 MNHEY and CDR2 SVGAGI come from the germline V gene. The CDR3 has 13 amino acids. The V gene end was trimmed by 6 bases and the J gene end by 7 bases; junction bases not matched to a gene: 4. This chain's CDR3 is CASRKTGGQPQHF. The CDR3 coding sequence is TGTGCCAGCAGAAAGACAGGGGGGCAGCCCCAGCATTTT.

The rearrangement uses TRBV5-6 and TRBJ2-1; 7 bases align to TRBD1. The CDR3 is 16 residues long. Germline CDR1 SGHDT, CDR2 YYEEEE. With V trimmed by 4 bases and J by 7 bases, 14 bases remained unmatched. The CDR3 coding sequence is TGTGCCAGCAGCACCGGGACATTGAGGGGGCTAAATGAGCAGTTCTTC. Translation: CASSTGTLRGLNEQFF.

This clone occurred a few times. This chain uses TRBV10-3 with TRBJ2-2; D gene ambiguous. Germline V gives CDR1 ENHRY, CDR2 SYGVKD. The CDR3 has 13 amino acids. With 0 bases removed from V and 5 bases from J, the gap between germline ends came to 4 bases. This CDR3 is CAISESLTGELFF. The CDR3 DNA follows: TGTGCCATCAGTGAGTCCCTAACCGGGGAGCTGTTTTTT.